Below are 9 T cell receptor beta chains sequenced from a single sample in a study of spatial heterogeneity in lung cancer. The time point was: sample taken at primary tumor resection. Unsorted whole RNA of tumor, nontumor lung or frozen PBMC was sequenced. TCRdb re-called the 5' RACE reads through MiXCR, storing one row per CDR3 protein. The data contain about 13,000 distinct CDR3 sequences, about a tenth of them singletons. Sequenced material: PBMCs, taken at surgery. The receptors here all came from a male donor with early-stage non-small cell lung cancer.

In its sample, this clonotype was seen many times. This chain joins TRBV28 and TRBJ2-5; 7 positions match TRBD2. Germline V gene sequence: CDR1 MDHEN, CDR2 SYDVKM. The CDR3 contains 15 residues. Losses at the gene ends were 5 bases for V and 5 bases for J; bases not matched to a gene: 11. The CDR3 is CASSKPLGRGETQYF. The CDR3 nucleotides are TGTGCCAGCAGTAAGCCCCTTGGGAGGGGTGAGACCCAGTACTTC.

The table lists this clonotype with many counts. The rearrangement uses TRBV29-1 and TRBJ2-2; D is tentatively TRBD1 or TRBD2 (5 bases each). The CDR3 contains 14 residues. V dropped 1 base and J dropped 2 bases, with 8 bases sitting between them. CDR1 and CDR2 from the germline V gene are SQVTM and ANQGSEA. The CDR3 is CSVEGGINTGELFF. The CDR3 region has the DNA TGCAGCGTTGAAGGGGGGATTAACACCGGGGAGCTGTTTTTT.

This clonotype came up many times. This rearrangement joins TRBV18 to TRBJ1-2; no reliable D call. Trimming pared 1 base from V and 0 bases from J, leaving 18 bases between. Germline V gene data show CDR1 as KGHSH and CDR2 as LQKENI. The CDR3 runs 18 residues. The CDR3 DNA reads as TGTGCCAGCTCACCACTTAACGTCGGCACAGCGGCTAACTATGGCTACACCTTC. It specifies CASSPLNVGTAANYGYTF.

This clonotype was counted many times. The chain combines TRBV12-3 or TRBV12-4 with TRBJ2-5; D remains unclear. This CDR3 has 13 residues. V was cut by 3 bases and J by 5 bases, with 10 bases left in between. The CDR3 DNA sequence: TGTGCCAGCAGTTTTGGGGATGGGGAGACCCAGTACTTC. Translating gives CASSFGDGETQYF.

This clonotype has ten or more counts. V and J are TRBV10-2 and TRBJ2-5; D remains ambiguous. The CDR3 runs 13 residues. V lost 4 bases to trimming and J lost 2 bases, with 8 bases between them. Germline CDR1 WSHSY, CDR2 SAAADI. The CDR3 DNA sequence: TGCGCCAGCAGTGGGACGGCTCAAGAGACCCAGTACTTC. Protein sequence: CASSGTAQETQYF.

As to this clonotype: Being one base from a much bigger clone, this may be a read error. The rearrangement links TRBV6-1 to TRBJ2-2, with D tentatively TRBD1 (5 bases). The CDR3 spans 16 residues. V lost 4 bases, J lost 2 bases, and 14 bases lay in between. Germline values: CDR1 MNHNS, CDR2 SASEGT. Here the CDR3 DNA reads TGTGCCAGCAGTGCTTTACAGGTAATTAACACCGGGGAGCTGTTTTTT. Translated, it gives CASSALQVINTGELFF.

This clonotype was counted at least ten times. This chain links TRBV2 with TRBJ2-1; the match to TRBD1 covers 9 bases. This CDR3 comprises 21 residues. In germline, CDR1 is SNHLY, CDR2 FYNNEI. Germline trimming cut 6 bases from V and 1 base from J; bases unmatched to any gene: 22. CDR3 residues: CASRRDRASRSSGRSYNEQFF. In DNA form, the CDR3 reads TGTGCCAGCAGGAGGGACAGGGCTTCGCGATCTAGCGGAAGATCCTACAATGAGCAGTTCTTC.

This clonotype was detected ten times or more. The CDR3 nucleotides read TGTGCCAGCACCCGTCCCTCTGGAGGGTATGGCTACACCTTC. Its translation is CASTRPSGGYGYTF. The V call is TRBV28, the J call TRBJ1-2; D remains ambiguous. Trimming stripped 7 bases from V and 5 bases from J, with 17 bases between. CDR3 length equals 14 residues. CDR1 and CDR2 (germline): MDHEN, SYDVKM.

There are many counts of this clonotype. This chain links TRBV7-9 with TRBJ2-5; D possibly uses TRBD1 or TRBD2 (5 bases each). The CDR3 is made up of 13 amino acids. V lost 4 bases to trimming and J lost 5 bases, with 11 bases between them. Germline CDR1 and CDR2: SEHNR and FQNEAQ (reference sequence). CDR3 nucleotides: TGTGCCAGCAGCTCTCAGGGACGGGAGACCCAGTACTTC. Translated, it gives CASSSQGRETQYF.